The 21 T cell receptor beta chains below were found in one sample sequenced in a study of blood T cell repertoires in COVID-19 (dated by TCRdb to 2019 to 2021). Libraries were prepared through the immunoSEQ multiplex PCR assay. TCRdb limited this immuneACCESS table to in-frame rearrangements with V and J called. A share of clones is missing; checked studies link under half to unresolved V genes, and the rest is unexplained. This sample holds some 200,000 clones; under 90% were observed only once. The ten biggest clones cover approximately 5.1% of the sample. Sample: peripheral blood. These receptors all come from a woman aged 60 to 75 who had recovered from COVID-19.

The V and J genes are TRBV4-2 and TRBJ2-7; D ambiguous. CDR1 and CDR2 (germline): LGHNA, YNFKEQ. The CDR3 is 12 residues long. V was shortened by 0 bases and J by 7 bases, with 7 bases between the two germline ends. The CDR3 is CASSQDLEEQYF. For the CDR3, the DNA is TGTGCCAGCAGCCAAGATCTAGAGGAGCAGTACTTC.

This clone occurred a few times. The rearrangement joins TRBV19 to TRBJ2-2, with 8 bases aligning to TRBD1. V shed 4 bases and J 3 bases; nucleotides not matched to a gene: 4. The CDR3 length is 15 residues. Germline V gene sequence: CDR1 LNHDA, CDR2 SQIVND (reference sequence). The CDR3 coding sequence is TGTGCCAGTAGTAGGGACAGGCAGTACACCGGGGAGCTGTTTTTT. This encodes CASSRDRQYTGELFF.

This chain uses TRBV6-6 with TRBJ2-7; D may be TRBD1 (7 bases). The CDR3 is made up of 13 amino acids. The V end lost 6 bases, the J end lost 6 bases, and 15 bases lay between the germline ends. Germline CDR1 reads MNHNY; CDR2 reads SVGAGI (reference sequence). CDR3: CASSNQGGGEQYF. Written as DNA, the CDR3 is TGTGCCAGCAGCAACCAGGGGGGAGGCGAGCAGTACTTC.

The chain links TRBV20-1 to TRBJ2-2; D is unresolved. The length of the CDR3 is 12 residues. Trimming shortened V by 3 bases and J by 6 bases, and 8 bases separated the two germline ends. CDR1 is DFQATT, CDR2 SNEGSKA, per germline (reference sequence). In nucleotides, the CDR3 is TGCAGTGCTAGTCGGAGCGCCGGGGAGCTGTTTTTT. Translating gives CSASRSAGELFF.

The CDR3 sequence is CASSLTVDTQYF. CDR3 DNA sequence: TGTGCCAGCAGCTTGACAGTTGATACGCAGTATTTT. This chain uses TRBV5-8 with TRBJ2-3, with no clear D. CDR3 size: 12 residues. CDR1 is SGHTS, CDR2 YDEGEE, per germline. V lost 1 base and J 6 bases, leaving 6 bases between the germline ends.

The J gene is TRBJ1-2, the V gene TRBV25-1; weak D call: TRBD1 (5 bases). The CDR3 has 12 residues. V shed 3 bases and J shed 5 bases, with 7 bases lying between them. CDR1 is MGHDK and CDR2 is SYGVNS in the germline V gene. CDR3 protein: CASSETAYGYTF. The CDR3 bases are TGTGCCAGCAGTGAGACAGCTTATGGCTACACCTTC.

The chain has TRBV4-2 and TRBJ1-2; 8 bases are shared with TRBD1. The CDR3 spans 14 residues. V lost 4 bases and J lost 6; bases outside the gene matches: 7. The germline V gene has CDR1 LGHNA and CDR2 YNFKEQ. CDR3 DNA: TGTGCCAGCAGCCTCAAACAGGGGGGCGATGGCTACACCTTC. Its translation: CASSLKQGGDGYTF.

A few counts support this clone. The chain carries TRBV7-9 and TRBJ1-6; D is uncertain. The CDR3 covers 13 residues. Germline CDR1 is SEHNR and CDR2 is FQNEAQ (reference sequence). V was cut by 8 bases and J by 5 bases, with 10 bases left in between. CDR3 nucleotides: TGTGCCAGCGCCAGACGGGATAATTCACCCCTCCACTTT. Translating gives CASARRDNSPLHF.

V usage is TRBV2 and J usage is TRBJ1-1; D ambiguous. This CDR3 region has 13 residues. V was clipped by 4 bases and J by 3 bases, with 9 bases between them. Germline V gene lookup returns CDR1 SNHLY and CDR2 FYNNEI. In DNA, the CDR3 is TGTGCCAGCAGTGTTCACCGGGACACTGAAGCTTTCTTT. Its protein product is CASSVHRDTEAFF.

This chain connects TRBV6-5 to TRBJ1-2; D call uncertain. This CDR3 is 13 amino acids long. Germline V gene lookup returns CDR1 MNHEY and CDR2 SVGAGI. The ends were cut back, 7 bases at V and 2 bases at J, with 11 bases in the middle. The CDR3 here is CASIIDTNYGYTF. The DNA of the CDR3 is TGTGCCAGCATCATCGACACGAACTATGGCTACACCTTC.

This clone was detected once. This chain joins TRBV7-2 and TRBJ2-1; 11 bases agree with TRBD2. CDR3 length: 16 amino acids. With 5 bases clipped from V and 6 bases from J, the junction kept 9 bases outside the gene matches. Per germline, CDR1 SGHTA and CDR2 FQGNSA. The DNA for the CDR3 is TGTGCCAGCAGCCCCAGACTAGCGGGAAGACCCAATGAGCAGTTCTTC. Encoded protein: CASSPRLAGRPNEQFF.

The rearrangement links TRBV27 to TRBJ2-3; possible D gene TRBD1, 6 bases. The CDR3 loop spans 13 amino acids. The ends were cut back, 5 bases at V and 6 bases at J, with 12 bases in the middle. The germline V gene has CDR1 MNHEY and CDR2 SMNVEV (reference sequence). In nucleotides, the CDR3 is TGTGCCAGCAGTCTCCAGGGGTCCGATACGCAGTATTTT. Translation: CASSLQGSDTQYF.

This chain joins TRBV5-1 and TRBJ1-2; possible D gene TRBD1, 6 bases. Trimming shortened V by 0 bases and J by 8 bases, and 20 bases separated the two germline ends. The CDR3 spans 16 residues. Germline V lookup: CDR1 SGHRS, CDR2 YFSETQ. The CDR3 coding sequence is TGCGCCAGCAGCTTGGCTGGTCGGGGGGGCGGAAGAGGCTACACCTTC. Translated: CASSLAGRGGGRGYTF.

The V call is TRBV7-3, the J call TRBJ2-1; TRBD2 matches at 11 bases. The CDR3 has 19 amino acids. The germline V gene encodes CDR1 SGHTA and CDR2 FQGTGA. V was pared by 0 bases and J by 3 bases, with 10 bases of the junction left unmatched. CDR3: CASSLTLISGGADYNEQFF. Here the CDR3 DNA reads TGTGCCAGCAGCTTAACGTTGATTAGCGGGGGGGCGGACTACAATGAGCAGTTCTTC.

The chain recombines TRBV4-3 with TRBJ2-3, with no clear D. V was clipped by 0 bases and J by 5 bases, with 9 bases between them. Germline values: CDR1 LGHNA, CDR2 YSLEER. The CDR3 is 14 amino acids. The CDR3 nucleotides read TGCGCCAGCAGCCAAGATAGCCCGGTAGATACGCAGTATTTT. Its protein product is CASSQDSPVDTQYF.

The table lists this clone with a few counts. This chain joins TRBV6-2 or TRBV6-3 and TRBJ2-2; 8 nucleotides align to TRBD1. This CDR3 has 15 residues. Germline lookup yields CDR1 MNHEY and CDR2 SVGEGT. Trimming at V came to 5 bases and at J to 6 bases, leaving 8 bases not matched to a gene. The CDR3 nucleotides read TGTGCCAGCAGTCGTCTAAACAGGGGGGCCGGGGAGCTGTTTTTT. It translates to CASSRLNRGAGELFF.

The chain carries TRBV3-1 (or the pseudogene TRBV3-2) and TRBJ2-7, with TRBD2 matching over 8 bases. The germline CDR1 and CDR2 sequences are LGHDT and YNNKEL (reference sequence). V shed 3 bases and J 4 bases; nucleotides not matched to a gene: 5. The CDR3 spans 14 residues. The chain's CDR3 is CASSHGTSRYEQYF. The CDR3 DNA follows: TGTGCCAGCAGCCACGGGACTAGTAGGTACGAGCAGTACTTC.

This chain joins TRBV5-4 and TRBJ2-1; TRBD2 agrees at 8 bases. CDR1 is SGHNT, CDR2 YYREEE, per germline (reference sequence). V shed 7 bases, J shed 7 bases, and the junction held 16 bases outside the gene matches. The CDR3 has 16 residues. Written as DNA, the CDR3 is TGTGCCAGCTCCCCCCGATGGGTAGCGGGGAGGAATGAGCAGTTCTTC. This sequence encodes CASSPRWVAGRNEQFF.

The rearrangement joins TRBV7-2 to TRBJ2-3; a weak D match, TRBD2 (5 bases). The germline CDR1 and CDR2 sequences are SGHTA and FQGNSA. V was pared by 2 bases and J by 4 bases, with 10 bases between. The CDR3 is made up of 14 amino acids. CDR3 DNA: TGTGCCAGCAGCTTACTAGCCCCCCCAGATACGCAGTATTTT. This codes for CASSLLAPPDTQYF.

This clone was found a few times. The V and J genes are TRBV25-1 and TRBJ2-1; 9 positions agree with TRBD2. Germline CDR1 reads MGHDK; CDR2 reads SYGVNS. This CDR3 has 15 amino acids. Trimming removed 3 bases from V and 5 bases from J; junction bases left unmatched: 5. The CDR3 spells CASSDLAGSDNEQFF. CDR3 sequence (DNA): TGTGCCAGCAGTGATCTAGCGGGGTCGGACAATGAGCAGTTCTTC.

The rearrangement uses TRBV2 and TRBJ1-2; D ambiguous. V lost 1 base to trimming and J lost 4 bases, with 13 bases between them. Per the germline V gene, CDR1 is SNHLY and CDR2 is FYNNEI. The CDR3 extends over 15 amino acids. The CDR3 bases are TGTGCCAGCAGTGAAGTTCCCCCCTCAGGCTATGGCTACACCTTC. Amino acid sequence: CASSEVPPSGYGYTF.